These 25 T cell receptor beta chains share one sample of origin, sequenced in a study of blood T cells in healthy people across ages (dated by TCRdb to 2014 to 2015). The library was generated by 5' RACE. The sequencer listed for this sample is Illumina HiSeq 2500. A second roughly 6 to 12 cycle PCR used a sample-barcoded 5' primer and a J-beta primer mix. TCRdb reran the public reads through fastp at Q25 and MiXCR, keeping productive beta chains. Each CDR3 protein gets just one entry, which takes the most common genes and DNA from the rows behind it. Here the sample has approximately 800,000 distinct CDR3 sequences; around 36% occur a single time. The top ten constitute under 15% of the sample. The sample was blood. These receptors all stem from a man younger than 30 in good health.

This clonotype was found once. The chain links TRBV6-1 to TRBJ2-1; D is ambiguous. CDR3 length: 12 amino acids. V shed 6 bases and J shed 9 bases, with 12 bases lying between them. Germline CDR1 MNHNS, CDR2 SASEGT. The CDR3 reads CASRDGAGEQFF. CDR3 nucleotide sequence: TGTGCCAGCAGGGATGGTGCCGGTGAGCAGTTCTTC.

The chain joins TRBV5-1 to TRBJ2-1; D gene unclear. Germline V gives CDR1 SGHRS, CDR2 YFSETQ. The V gene lost 4 bases and the J gene lost 3 bases, with 11 bases spanning the gap. This CDR3 comprises 14 residues. The CDR3, as DNA: TGCGCCAGCAGCGTCGGCACAGACTACAATGAGCAGTTCTTC. Its translation: CASSVGTDYNEQFF.

The chain couples TRBV28 to TRBJ1-5; no clear D gene. The V gene lost 2 bases and the J gene lost 4 bases, with 12 bases spanning the gap. CDR1 is MDHEN, CDR2 SYDVKM, per germline. The CDR3 has 15 residues. In nucleotides, the CDR3 is TGTGCCAGCAGTTTAGTAGGGAGGAATAATCAGCCCCAGCATTTT. As protein: CASSLVGRNNQPQHF.

The V gene is TRBV6-2 or TRBV6-3, the J gene TRBJ2-1; D possibly corresponds to TRBD2 (6 bases). CDR1 and CDR2 (germline): MNHEY, SVGEGT. This CDR3 is built from 18 residues. With 4 bases removed from V and 5 bases from J, the gap between germline ends came to 24 bases. The CDR3 protein is CASSSISGLPRPHNEQFF. The CDR3 bases are TGTGCCAGCAGTTCAATTTCGGGACTCCCTCGCCCACACAATGAGCAGTTCTTC.

In this sample, this clonotype turned up a few times. The CDR3 here is CASSSRTSSGEQYF. Written as DNA, the CDR3 is TGTGCCAGCAGCTCCAGGACTAGCAGCGGCGAGCAGTACTTC. The rearrangement links TRBV7-2 to TRBJ2-7; TRBD2 aligns across 8 bases. Per germline, CDR1 SGHTA and CDR2 FQGNSA. CDR3 length equals 14 residues. V lost 4 bases, J lost 6 bases, and 8 bases stayed unmatched.

The chain links TRBV29-1 to TRBJ2-1; tentative D call: TRBD2 (6 bases). The assigned J gene may be wrong: the sequence end matches TRBJ2-7 better. The CDR3 length is 14 residues. Per germline, CDR1 SQVTM and CDR2 ANQGSEA. The CDR3 nucleotides are TGCAGCGTTGGTTTGAGTAGCGGTTACAATGAGCAGTACTTC. This codes for CSVGLSSGYNEQYF.

V usage is TRBV6-5 and J usage is TRBJ1-2; weak D call: TRBD1 (5 bases). The germline gives CDR1 MNHEY, CDR2 SVGAGI. Trimming removed 6 bases from V and 0 bases from J, with 14 bases in between. The CDR3 totals 15 residues. CDR3 sequence: CASSRSGPANYGYTF. Here the CDR3 DNA reads TGTGCCAGCAGCCGCTCGGGACCGGCTAACTATGGCTACACCTTC.

The chain recombines TRBV4-3 with TRBJ2-5, with D perhaps being TRBD1 or TRBD2 (5 bases each). Trimming removed 1 base at V and 5 bases at J, with 17 bases between. The CDR3 has 16 amino acids. In germline, CDR1 is LGHNA, CDR2 YSLEER. In DNA, the CDR3 is TGCGCCAGCAGCCAAGCGGGGCTAGCCACCCGCGAGACCCAGTACTTC. It specifies CASSQAGLATRETQYF.

The gene calls are TRBV20-1 and TRBJ2-3, with 8 nucleotides matching TRBD2. The CDR3 covers 15 residues. The V gene end was trimmed by 6 bases and the J gene end by 6 bases; junction bases not matched to a gene: 14. CDR1 is DFQATT and CDR2 is SNEGSKA in the germline V gene (reference sequence). The CDR3 here is CSASPAGRGADTQYF. CDR3 bases: TGCAGTGCATCCCCGGCGGGGCGGGGGGCGGATACGCAGTATTTT.

The chain uses TRBV20-1 and TRBJ2-5; 7 bases line up with TRBD2. Germline CDR1 and CDR2: DFQATT and SNEGSKA (reference sequence). The V and J ends lost 5 bases and 4 bases, in that order; junction bases with no gene match: 13. This CDR3 region has 15 residues. The CDR3 nucleotides are TGCAGTGCTGCCAACCGGGACTACGGGGGAGAGACCCAGTACTTC. Encoded protein: CSAANRDYGGETQYF.

This clonotype was recorded a few times. The CDR3 here is CASSLGGQGARDTEAFF. CDR3 sequence (DNA): TGTGCCAGCAGTCTGGGGGGACAGGGGGCGCGGGACACTGAAGCTTTCTTT. The V call is TRBV28, the J call TRBJ1-1, with 12 bases identical to TRBD1. J was trimmed by 3 bases and V by 5 bases; bases with no gene match: 10. The CDR3 spans 17 residues. Per germline, CDR1 MDHEN and CDR2 SYDVKM. Filled out from reference TRBV28 and TRBJ1-1, the complete variable domain reads DVKVTQSSRYLVKRTGEKVFLECVQDMDHENMFWYRQDPGLGLRLIYFSYDVKMKEKGDIPEGYSVSREKKERFSLILESASTNQTSMYLCASSLGGQGARDTEAFFGQGTRLTVV.

Ten or more counts support this clonotype. The chain joins TRBV4-1 to TRBJ1-5, with a tentative D call TRBD1 (5 bases). The CDR3 runs to 14 residues. With 0 bases removed from V and 5 bases from J, the gap between germline ends came to 8 bases. CDR1 is MGHRA, CDR2 YSYEKL, per germline. CDR3 DNA sequence: TGCGCCAGCAGCCAAGATGGGGCCGATCAGCCCCAGCATTTT. This encodes CASSQDGADQPQHF.

This clonotype was observed a few times. The rearrangement uses TRBV25-1 and TRBJ2-5; perhaps D is TRBD1 or TRBD2 (5 bases each). The V gene lost 5 bases and the J gene lost 3 bases, with 19 bases spanning the gap. Germline-derived CDR1 and CDR2 are MGHDK and SYGVNS. The length of the CDR3 is 16 residues. The CDR3 loop is CASSNSPRGRKETQYF. For the CDR3, the DNA is TGTGCCAGCAGTAACTCCCCCCGGGGCAGAAAAGAGACCCAGTACTTC.

This sequence joins TRBV6-6 and TRBJ1-1, with a tentative D call TRBD1 (5 bases). Between the trimmed V and J ends, which lost 5 bases and 4 bases, there was a span of 17 bases. CDR3 size: 15 residues. Germline V lookup: CDR1 MNHNY, CDR2 SVGAGI (reference sequence). In DNA form, the CDR3 reads TGTGCCAGCAGTCCTACCAGGGTCTGCGGCACTGAAGCTTTCTTT. As protein: CASSPTRVCGTEAFF.

The genes are TRBV24-1 and TRBJ1-2; D unresolved. The length of the CDR3 is 14 residues. The germline V gene has CDR1 KGHDR and CDR2 SFDVKD. Trimming removed 10 bases at V and 4 bases at J, with 18 bases between. The CDR3 spells CATRGAADGYGYTF. The CDR3, as DNA: TGTGCCACTAGAGGAGCCGCCGACGGCTATGGCTACACCTTC.

V is TRBV2 and J is TRBJ2-4, with D uncertain. The V gene lost 4 bases and the J gene lost 3 bases, with 10 bases spanning the gap. Germline values: CDR1 SNHLY, CDR2 FYNNEI. The CDR3 is made up of 14 amino acids. The CDR3 is CASSGSVIKNIQYF. The CDR3 DNA follows: TGTGCCAGCAGTGGGTCGGTTATCAAAAACATTCAGTACTTC.

The J gene is TRBJ2-7, the V gene TRBV28, with D possibly TRBD1 on 6 matching bases. With 5 bases removed from V and 2 bases from J, the gap between germline ends came to 16 bases. The CDR3 covers 15 residues. In germline, CDR1 is MDHEN, CDR2 SYDVKM. CDR3 DNA: TGTGCCAGCAGTCCGCGACAGGCGATGCCCTACGAGCAGTACTTC. Translating gives CASSPRQAMPYEQYF.

This clonotype was seen many times. V gene TRBV6-5 combines with J gene TRBJ1-2; D is unclear. This CDR3 comprises 13 residues. V was trimmed by 6 bases and J by 4 bases, leaving 12 bases between them. Germline V gene data show CDR1 as MNHEY and CDR2 as SVGAGI. CDR3 amino acids: CASRLGGSYGYTF. In DNA, the CDR3 is TGTGCCAGCAGGCTCGGAGGGTCCTATGGCTACACCTTC.

The CDR3 loop is CASRRSSGGENEQFF. The CDR3 coding sequence is TGTGCCAGCAGACGTTCTAGCGGGGGAGAAAATGAGCAGTTCTTC. The chain couples TRBV2 to TRBJ2-1; 10 bases align to TRBD2. This CDR3 has 15 amino acids. Germline V gene data show CDR1 as SNHLY and CDR2 as FYNNEI. The V gene end was trimmed by 6 bases and the J gene end by 7 bases; junction bases not matched to a gene: 9.

This clonotype occurred many times. The chain joins TRBV12-3 or TRBV12-4 to TRBJ2-3, with D uncertain. Trimming took off 5 bases at V and 0 bases at J, with 12 bases between the two ends. The CDR3 is made up of 15 amino acids. CDR3 sequence: CASSKQITSTDTQYF. The CDR3 nucleotides read TGTGCCAGCAGTAAACAGATCACTAGCACAGATACGCAGTATTTT.

This chain uses TRBV11-1 with TRBJ2-1; TRBD1 matches 8 bases. The CDR3 consists of 15 residues. Germline V lookup: CDR1 SGHAT, CDR2 FQDESV (reference sequence). The ends lost 5 bases at V and 8 bases at J; junction bases unmatched: 11. As DNA, the CDR3 is TGTGCCAGCAGCCTAGACAGGGGTTCATACGATGAGCAGTTCTTC. This encodes CASSLDRGSYDEQFF.

The genes are TRBV12-3 or TRBV12-4 and TRBJ1-2; possible D gene TRBD1, 6 bases. Trimming left V 5 bases short and J 7 bases short, with 17 bases between. The CDR3 is 14 residues long. For the CDR3, the DNA is TGTGCCAGCAGTGGCCCGGGGGGCGCGTGTGGCTACACCTTC. Residues: CASSGPGGACGYTF.

V usage is TRBV12-3 or TRBV12-4 and J usage is TRBJ1-4; a weak D match, TRBD1 (5 bases). CDR3 length: 14 amino acids. Trimming took off 6 bases at V and 7 bases at J, with 15 bases between the two ends. In nucleotides, the CDR3 is TGTGCCAGCAGCCCGCCCGACAGTAGTGAAAAACTGTTTTTT. Translated, it gives CASSPPDSSEKLFF.

This clonotype has only a few counts. The chain recombines TRBV9 with TRBJ2-5; 9 bases align to TRBD2. Per germline, CDR1 SGDLS and CDR2 YYNGEE. The V gene end was trimmed by 4 bases and the J gene end by 4 bases; junction bases not matched to a gene: 5. The CDR3 extends over 14 amino acids. This CDR3 reads CASSMGTSPETQYF. For the CDR3, the DNA is TGTGCCAGCAGCATGGGGACTAGCCCAGAGACCCAGTACTTC. The variable domain in full, with the rest retrieved from reference TRBV9 and TRBJ2-5, is DSGVTQTPKHLITATGQRVTLRCSPRSGDLSVYWYQQSLDQGLQFLIQYYNGEERAKGNILERFSAQQFPDLHSELNLSSLELGDSALYFCASSMGTSPETQYFGPGTRLLVL.

The chain couples TRBV4-2 to TRBJ1-1; no clear D gene. The CDR3 totals 14 residues. Deletions cut 2 bases from V and 1 base from J, with 8 bases between. Germline-derived CDR1 and CDR2 are LGHNA and YNFKEQ. The CDR3 DNA is TGTGCCAGCAGCCAATTCACCCCGAACACTGAAGCTTTCTTT. Translating it yields CASSQFTPNTEAFF.